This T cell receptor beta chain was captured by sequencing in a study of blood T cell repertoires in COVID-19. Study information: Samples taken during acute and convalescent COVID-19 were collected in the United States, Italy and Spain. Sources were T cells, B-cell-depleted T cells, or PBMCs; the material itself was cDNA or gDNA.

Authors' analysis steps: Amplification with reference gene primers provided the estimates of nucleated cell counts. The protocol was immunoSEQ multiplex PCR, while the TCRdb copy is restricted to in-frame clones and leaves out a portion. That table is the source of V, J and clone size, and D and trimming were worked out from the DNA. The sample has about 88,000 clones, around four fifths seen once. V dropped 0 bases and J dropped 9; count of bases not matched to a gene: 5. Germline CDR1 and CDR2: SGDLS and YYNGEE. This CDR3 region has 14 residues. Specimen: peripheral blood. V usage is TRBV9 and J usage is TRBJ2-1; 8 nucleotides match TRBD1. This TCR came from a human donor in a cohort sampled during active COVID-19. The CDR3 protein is CASSVAGQGSEQFF. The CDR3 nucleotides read TGTGCCAGCAGCGTAGCTGGACAGGGTTCTGAGCAGTTCTTC.